A selection of T cell receptor beta chains follows, all from one sample in a study of blood T cell repertoires in COVID-19. Profiling relied on immunoSEQ multiplex PCR, and the TCRdb table lists in-frame clones only, not all of them. The sample yields around 250,000 clones, 90% seen once. Sequencing input: PBMCs or T cells enriched from blood (not recorded which). These receptors originate from a woman aged 25 to 39 with acute COVID-19. CDR3s include the opening cysteine and the closing phenylalanine or tryptophan. The order of the fields is clone size, J gene, V gene, D gene, CDR3 length, CDR3 DNA, CDR3 protein. The D gene is left open where the match is weak. Not all rows give a size; the values are once, few, many and, for expanded clones, a class.

abundance: .
j_gene: TRBJ1-1
v_gene: TRBV7-9
d_gene: .
len: 14
CDR3nt: TGTGCCAGCAGCTTAAGTCACGGTTCAACTGAAGCTTTCTTT
CDR3aa: CASSLSHGSTEAFF

abundance: once
j_gene: TRBJ2-5
v_gene: TRBV2
d_gene: .
len: 12
CDR3nt: TGTGCCAGCAGTGGGTTGAGGGAGACCCAGTACTTC
CDR3aa: CASSGLRETQYF

abundance: .
j_gene: TRBJ1-5
v_gene: TRBV28
d_gene: .
len: 15
CDR3nt: TGTGCCAGCACACGGAGGGCAGGGAGGCGTCAGCCCCAGCATTTT
CDR3aa: CASTRRAGRRQPQHF

abundance: .
j_gene: TRBJ1-2
v_gene: TRBV18
d_gene: TRBD1
len: 15
CDR3nt: TGTGCCAGCTCACCCCTGACAGGGGAGTTCGATGGCTACACCTTC
CDR3aa: CASSPLTGEFDGYTF

abundance: .
j_gene: TRBJ2-7
v_gene: TRBV7-2
d_gene: TRBD2
len: 14
CDR3nt: TGTGCCAGCAGCTTATCGGCGGGAGAACGCGAGCAGTACTTC
CDR3aa: CASSLSAGEREQYF

abundance: once
j_gene: TRBJ2-7
v_gene: TRBV10-3
d_gene: TRBD1
len: 14
CDR3nt: TGTGCCATCAGATCCGGGACAGGGTTAGATGAGCAGTACTTC
CDR3aa: CAIRSGTGLDEQYF

abundance: .
j_gene: TRBJ1-1
v_gene: TRBV27
d_gene: TRBD1
len: 16
CDR3nt: TGTGCCAGCAGTTTCCACCCGACAGGGGTGAACACTGAAGCTTTCTTT
CDR3aa: CASSFHPTGVNTEAFF

abundance: .
j_gene: TRBJ2-2
v_gene: TRBV19
d_gene: TRBD2
len: 17
CDR3nt: TGTGCCAGTAGTTTCAACGACGGGAGGTCGTTCTCCGGGGAGCTGTTTTTT
CDR3aa: CASSFNDGRSFSGELFF

abundance: .
j_gene: TRBJ1-4
v_gene: TRBV28
d_gene: TRBD1
len: 16
CDR3nt: TGTGCCAGCAGCTCCCCCGGACAGGGGGCTAATGAAAAACTGTTTTTT
CDR3aa: CASSSPGQGANEKLFF

abundance: .
j_gene: TRBJ1-4
v_gene: TRBV9
d_gene: .
len: 16
CDR3nt: TGTGCCAGCAGCTCAGGGGTAACAGCAACTAATGAAAAACTGTTTTTT
CDR3aa: CASSSGVTATNEKLFF

abundance: .
j_gene: TRBJ1-4
v_gene: TRBV19
d_gene: .
len: 15
CDR3nt: TGTGCCAGTAGTATAGGGGGCGCAACTAATGAAAAACTGTTTTTT
CDR3aa: CASSIGGATNEKLFF

abundance: .
j_gene: TRBJ1-2
v_gene: TRBV9
d_gene: .
len: 15
CDR3nt: TGTGCCAGCAGCGCCCGGGGAGAATCTAACTATGGCTACACCTTC
CDR3aa: CASSARGESNYGYTF

abundance: once
j_gene: TRBJ2-5
v_gene: TRBV25-1
d_gene: .
len: 15
CDR3nt: TGTGCCAGCAGTCCCATGACAGGTGGTAGAGAGACCCAGTACTTC
CDR3aa: CASSPMTGGRETQYF

abundance: .
j_gene: TRBJ2-7
v_gene: TRBV29-1
d_gene: .
len: 11
CDR3nt: TGCAGCGTCCTGGACATTGTCGAGCAGTACTTC
CDR3aa: CSVLDIVEQYF

abundance: .
j_gene: TRBJ2-1
v_gene: TRBV9
d_gene: TRBD2
len: 15
CDR3nt: TGTGCCAGCAGCGCCTCCGGGACTAGCTTGTTTGAGCAGTTCTTC
CDR3aa: CASSASGTSLFEQFF

abundance: .
j_gene: TRBJ2-2
v_gene: TRBV7-2
d_gene: .
len: 17
CDR3nt: TGTGCCAGCAGCTTCCGGCGACTGAACGCGAACACCGGGGAGCTGTTTTTT
CDR3aa: CASSFRRLNANTGELFF

abundance: .
j_gene: TRBJ2-2
v_gene: TRBV11-3
d_gene: TRBD1
len: 20
CDR3nt: TGTGCCAGCAGCACACAAACCCCCCTACAGGGGACGGTTACCACCGGGGAGCTGTTTTTT
CDR3aa: CASSTQTPLQGTVTTGELFF

abundance: .
j_gene: TRBJ1-1
v_gene: TRBV30
d_gene: .
len: 14
CDR3nt: TGTGCCTGGAGTGTCGATTCAGGATACACTGAAGCTTTCTTT
CDR3aa: CAWSVDSGYTEAFF

abundance: once
j_gene: TRBJ2-1
v_gene: TRBV14
d_gene: TRBD2
len: 17
CDR3nt: TGTGCCAGCAGCCAGGGACTAGCGGTCTTCTCCTACAATGAGCAGTTCTTC
CDR3aa: CASSQGLAVFSYNEQFF